This T cell receptor beta chain was documented in a study of cytomegalovirus exposure and HLA in healthy donors. Per the germline V gene, CDR1 is MGHDK and CDR2 is SYGVNS. Deletions cut 2 bases from V and 6 bases from J, with 10 bases between. The length of the CDR3 is 13 residues. Both 60 Vbeta primers and 13 Jbeta primers went into the PCR. Produced via immunoSEQ multiplex PCR; TCRdb's table is partial and in-frame only. The repertoire table contains 130,000 or so clones. V is TRBV25-1 and J is TRBJ1-2; D is uncertain. This TCR was recovered from a woman aged 18-29 years in good health and CMV-seronegative. Source material: PBMCs. CDR3 nucleotides: TGTGCCAGCAGTGAACTAGGATGGGATGGCTACACCTTC. Translating it yields CASSELGWDGYTF.